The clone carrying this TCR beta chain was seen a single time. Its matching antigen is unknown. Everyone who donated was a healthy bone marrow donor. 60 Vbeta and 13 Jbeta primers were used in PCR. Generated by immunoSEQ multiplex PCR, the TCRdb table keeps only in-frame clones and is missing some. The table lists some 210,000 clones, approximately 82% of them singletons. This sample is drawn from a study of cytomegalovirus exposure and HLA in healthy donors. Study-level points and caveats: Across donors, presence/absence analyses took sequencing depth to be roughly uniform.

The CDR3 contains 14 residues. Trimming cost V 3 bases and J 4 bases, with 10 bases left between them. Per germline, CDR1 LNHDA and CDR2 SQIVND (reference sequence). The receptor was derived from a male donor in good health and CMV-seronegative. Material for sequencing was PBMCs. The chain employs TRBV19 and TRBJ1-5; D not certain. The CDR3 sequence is CASSILTGNQPQHF. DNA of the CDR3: TGTGCCAGTAGTATTTTAACGGGAAATCAGCCCCAGCATTTT. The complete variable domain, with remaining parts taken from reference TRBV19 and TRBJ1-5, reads DGGITQSPKYLFRKEGQNVTLSCEQNLNHDAMYWYRQDPGQGLRLIYYSQIVNDFQKGDIAEGYSVSREKKESFPLTVTSAQKNPTAFYLCASSILTGNQPQHFGDGTRLSIL.